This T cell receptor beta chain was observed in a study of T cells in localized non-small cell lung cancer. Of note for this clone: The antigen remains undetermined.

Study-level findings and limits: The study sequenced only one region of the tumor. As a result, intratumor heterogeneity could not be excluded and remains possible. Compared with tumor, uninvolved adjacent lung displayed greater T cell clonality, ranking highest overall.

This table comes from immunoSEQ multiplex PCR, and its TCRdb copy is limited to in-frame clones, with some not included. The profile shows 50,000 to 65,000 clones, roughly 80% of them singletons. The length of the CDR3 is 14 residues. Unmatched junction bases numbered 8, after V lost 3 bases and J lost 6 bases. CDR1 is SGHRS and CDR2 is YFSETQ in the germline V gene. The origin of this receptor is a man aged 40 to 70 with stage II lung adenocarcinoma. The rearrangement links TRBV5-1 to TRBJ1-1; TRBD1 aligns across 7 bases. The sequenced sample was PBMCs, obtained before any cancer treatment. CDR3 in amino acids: CASSSTGESAEAFF. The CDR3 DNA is TGCGCCAGCAGCTCTACAGGGGAATCCGCTGAAGCTTTCTTT.